The rows below give T cell receptor beta chains drawn from one sample of a study of T cell responses to AZD1222 COVID-19 vaccine. Sequencing was performed with immunoSEQ multiplex PCR; in TCRdb, only in-frame clones are kept and a portion is missing. The repertoire holds 160,000 or so clones, with approximately 90% as singletons. The material sequenced was peripheral blood, taken 28 days after the second AZD1222 dose. The origin of the receptors is an adult who received the AZD1222 COVID-19 vaccine. The CDR3 runs from the conserved cysteine through the conserved F or W. Each record gives: J gene, D gene, V gene, CDR3 protein. A D gene is named only where the DNA matches it firmly.

>TRBJ1-2|-|TRBV18
CASSPAVQGAYGYTF
>TRBJ1-2|TRBD1|TRBV2
CASSVTGVPDYGYTF
>TRBJ1-2|-|TRBV10-3
CAISDGRGNYGYTF
>TRBJ2-6|-|TRBV7-9
CASSPLQGTNLGANVLTF
>TRBJ2-3|-|TRBV4-2
CASSLETGDTQYF
>TRBJ2-1|TRBD2|TRBV19
CASSRSGEGLNEQFF
>TRBJ2-7|-|TRBV6-5
CASIYRDGWREQYF
>TRBJ2-5|TRBD1|TRBV2
CANAQGNGETQYF
>TRBJ1-1|-|TRBV27
CASSEAGRNTEAFF
>TRBJ1-3|-|TRBV29-1
CSVEVANSGNTIYF
>TRBJ1-1|TRBD1|TRBV5-1
CASSRTGSNTEAFF
>TRBJ1-2|TRBD1|TRBV6-5
CANHRGLVYGYTF
>TRBJ1-1|-|TRBV19
CASEGLNTEAFF
>TRBJ1-2|-|TRBV5-6
CASSLYRQYGYTF
>TRBJ2-7|TRBD2|TRBV30
CAWQRDSYEQYF
>TRBJ1-5|-|TRBV13
CASSSGTEGNQPQHF
>TRBJ1-5|-|TRBV2
CASSERLGLVQPQHF
>TRBJ2-3|-|TRBV25-1
CASSEFIPIDTQYF
>TRBJ1-1|-|TRBV5-1
CASSPYGGAEAFF
>TRBJ1-4|-|TRBV12-5
CASGLGDRVPSNEKLFF
>TRBJ1-3|-|TRBV4-1
CASSQVTGETNAPSGNTIYF
>TRBJ1-3|-|TRBV3-1/TRBV3-2
CASSQIIGVGKAGNTIYF
>TRBJ1-1|-|TRBV5-6
CASSQKMNTEAFF
>TRBJ1-2|TRBD1|TRBV30
CAWIRGTVDGYTF
>TRBJ1-2|-|TRBV12-2
CASRFFDGCYGYTF
>TRBJ2-2|-|TRBV7-9
CASSLRGAWNTGELFF
>TRBJ2-2|TRBD1|TRBV5-1
CASSLAGQVWDGELFF
>TRBJ1-6|TRBD1|TRBV6-1
CASSELLQGAGNSPLHF
>TRBJ1-2|-|TRBV6-2/TRBV6-3
CASSYSQLSYGYTF
>TRBJ1-5|-|TRBV4-1
CASSQEGNYGANQPQHF
>TRBJ1-1|-|TRBV30
CAWSTDSMNTEAFF
>TRBJ2-3|-|TRBV12-3/TRBV12-4
CASSLASTDTQYF
>TRBJ1-2|-|TRBV7-4
CASSLCTDNYGYTF
>TRBJ1-1|TRBD1|TRBV30
CAWNLQGGTEAFF
>TRBJ1-4|-|TRBV7-9
CASSLANGLAVGEKLFF
>TRBJ2-7|-|TRBV19
CASSIDTAWIYEQYF
>TRBJ2-1|-|TRBV6-4
CASSENSEANEQFF
>TRBJ2-1|-|TRBV5-1
CASSLLAGTNNEQFF
>TRBJ2-1|TRBD2|TRBV3-1/TRBV3-2
CASSQGLAGAWEQFF
>TRBJ1-1|TRBD1|TRBV19
CASSIMGQYINTEAFF
>TRBJ2-7|-|TRBV6-5
CASRPPRGSSYEQYF
>TRBJ2-5|-|TRBV6-4
CASSVTSQETQYF
>TRBJ1-6|-|TRBV6-1
CASSEQRGSPLHF
>TRBJ2-3|TRBD2|TRBV5-1
CASSPGTTSTDTQYF
>TRBJ1-5|-|TRBV2
CASLGDTSNQPQHF
>TRBJ2-1|TRBD2|TRBV5-8
CASSPRLAGGNEQFF
>TRBJ2-7|TRBD1|TRBV6-1
CASSARTGFTWGEQYF
>TRBJ1-2|-|TRBV5-4
CASSPGVSYGYTF